This T cell receptor (beta chain) was captured by sequencing in a study of shared clonotypes between healthy human individuals (dated by TCRdb to about 2020). About the study as a whole: The cohort included a few men and a couple of women between 18 and 49 years of age. To estimate repertoire size and how much clonotype sharing occurs between individuals, the study deeply sequenced the blood TCR repertoires of several healthy adults. Different laboratories and diverse techniques were used to prepare libraries and sequence TCR repertoires, to increase sequencing depth and limit assay-specific biases. Leukapheresis yielded between about 0.85 and 9 billion PBMCs per donor. Here is what the overall study found, with its caveats: The small number of donors limited the genetic and exposure-history diversity represented. Pairwise subsampling indicated that sequencing depth was expected to affect the degree of clonotype sharing among donors. Only blood was sampled, and tissue TCR repertoires likely differ from those in blood.

The donors were healthy, HIV-negative adults with no recently reported acute infections or vaccinations. Only Caucasian adults living in Nashville, Tennessee, USA were represented among the donors. For unsorted samples, some 100 million PBMCs were counted, and genomic DNA was extracted using the QIAamp DNA Blood Mini kit. After blood collection by leukapheresis, PBMCs were isolated using Ficoll-Histopaque density gradient centrifugation and then cryopreserved in the vapor phase of liquid nitrogen. The CDR3, cysteine through phenylalanine, is 16 amino acids long. Just CDR3 DNA is preserved here, 48 bases in frame from base 1. The germline V gene (reference sequence) sets CDR1 to SGHNT and CDR2 to YYREEE. The V end gives up 0 bases and the J end 8 bases, leaving 8 bases in the junction not matched to a gene. As for this clone: The antigen it recognizes is unknown. No much larger clonotype is one base removed from it; base qualities were not supplied.

TCR CDR3 regions were amplified from genomic DNA by multiplex PCR using the deep immunoSEQ assay. Extracted genomic DNA from each cell subset was distributed evenly across all wells of several immunoSEQ 96-well plates, and each plate was treated as a replicate. For unsorted PBMC, each replicate PCR was loaded with roughly 330 ng genomic DNA, equivalent to around 30,000 T cell genomes. Genomic DNA from unsorted PBMC was sequenced over ten immunoSEQ deep assay plates. Purified libraries were quantified with a Qubit 3.0 fluorometer, sized on a Bioanalyzer 2100, and re-quantified with the KAPA Library Quantification kit. A separate single-read 150-cycle Illumina NextSeq 550 flow cell was used to sequence each immunoSEQ 96-well plate. Under the source paper's analysis protocol: The immunoSEQ output contained only junctional sequences without quality scores, so filtering could not match that applied to full-length reads. Sequences were annotated with PyIR, a Python wrapper for IgBLAST v1.9, using IMGT germline references to assign V/J genes and CDR3. Any read was removed if the V/J assignment was weak (E-value above 1e-6), the CDR3 was missing, or the read contained stop codons, out-of-frame junctions, or ambiguous translated residues. V3J clonotypes were defined by identical inferred V gene, J gene, and CDR3 amino acid sequence. Percentage overlap between repertoires was computed as shared unique clonotypes divided by the size of the smaller repertoire. Three approaches were used to assess repertoire richness: RTK rarefaction, the Chao1 estimator, and Recon v2.1 estimates of unobserved clonotypes. In TCRdb, the immuneACCESS table is reduced to in-frame sequences with V and J assigned. These tables do not hold every clone; where another copy was compared, an unresolved V gene accounts for under half, and the others remain unexplained. That table furnishes V, J and clone size, whereas the DNA furnished D and trimming. Counted in this sample were a few hundred thousand clones; around three quarters of them appeared once. Of the sample, 9.5% to 15% is held by the ten largest clones.

In this chain, TRBV5-4 is recombined with TRBJ2-1; 10 bases in between match TRBD2. The sample was PBMCs. This sequence was found in a woman aged 40 to 50 in good health. Some clones in this sample may be carry-over from other donors' samples. The CDR3 region has the sequence CASSLGLAGPSDEQFF. The sequenced DNA is TGTGCCAGCAGCTTGGGACTAGCGGGCCCTAGCGATGAGCAGTTCTTC.